This T cell receptor (beta chain) was sequenced for a study of T cell repertoires in cytomegalovirus infection. Study summary: Public TCR beta signatures provided an indication of both CMV infection and a matching HLA type. General study results and limits: Frequencies of public TCR beta families were cumulated, and this identified carriers of CMV plus the relevant HLA.

Using its own MiXCR run on the reads, TCRdb lists one record per CDR3 protein. The table records some 97,000 distinct CDR3 sequences, 23% of them present only once. V lost 4 bases, J lost 5 bases, and 6 bases stayed unmatched. The CDR3 has 14 residues. CDR1 is SGHTA, CDR2 FQGNSA, per germline. Ten or more counts support this clonotype. Its antigen is unidentified. V gene TRBV7-2 combines with J gene TRBJ1-1; TRBD1 agrees at 8 bases. The receptor was isolated from a human donor in good health (CMV status not recorded). Some clones in this sample may be carry-over from other donors' samples. Sequencing input: CD8+ T cells from PBMCs. The chain's CDR3 is CASSWTGSLTEAFF. CDR3 coding DNA: TGTGCCAGCAGCTGGACAGGGTCATTGACTGAAGCTTTCTTT.